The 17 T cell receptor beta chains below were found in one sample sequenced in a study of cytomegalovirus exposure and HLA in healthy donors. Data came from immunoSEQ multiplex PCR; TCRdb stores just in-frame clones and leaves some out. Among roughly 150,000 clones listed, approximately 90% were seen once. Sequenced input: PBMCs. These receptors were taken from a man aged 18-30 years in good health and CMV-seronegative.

CDR3 in amino acids: CASSFIREETQYF. The DNA of the CDR3 is TGCGCCAGCAGCTTTATCAGGGAAGAGACCCAGTACTTC. The chain carries TRBV5-1 and TRBJ2-5; D perhaps matches TRBD1 (5 bases). V shed 2 bases and J shed 3 bases, with 8 bases lying between them. CDR1 SGHRS and CDR2 YFSETQ come from the germline V gene. The length of the CDR3 is 13 residues.

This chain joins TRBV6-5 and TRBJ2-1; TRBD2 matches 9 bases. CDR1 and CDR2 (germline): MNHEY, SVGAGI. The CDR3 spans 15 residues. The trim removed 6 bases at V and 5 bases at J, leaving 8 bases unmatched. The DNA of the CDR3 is TGTGCCAGCAGGCCCAGCGGGGGGATTAACAATGAGCAGTTCTTC. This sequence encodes CASRPSGGINNEQFF.

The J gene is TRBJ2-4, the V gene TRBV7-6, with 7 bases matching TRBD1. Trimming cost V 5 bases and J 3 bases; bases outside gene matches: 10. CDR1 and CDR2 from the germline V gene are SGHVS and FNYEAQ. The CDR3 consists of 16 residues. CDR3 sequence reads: CASSPRQGSGKNIQYF. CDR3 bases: TGTGCCAGCAGCCCCAGACAGGGCTCTGGCAAAAACATTCAGTACTTC.

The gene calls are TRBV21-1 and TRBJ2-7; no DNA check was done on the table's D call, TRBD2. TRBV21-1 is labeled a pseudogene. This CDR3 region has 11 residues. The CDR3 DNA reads TGTGCCAGCAGCAAACTCTACGAGCAGTACTTC. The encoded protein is CASSKLYEQYF.

The CDR3: CASLALDRDRAYEQYV. The CDR3 region has the DNA TGCGCCAGCCTTGCCTTAGACCGGGACAGGGCCTACGAGCAGTACGTC. The chain is built from TRBV23-1 and TRBJ2-7; 9 bases map to TRBD1. TRBV23-1 is marked as an open reading frame, function uncertain. This CDR3 comprises 16 residues. J lost 2 bases, V lost 8 bases, and 13 bases had no gene match.

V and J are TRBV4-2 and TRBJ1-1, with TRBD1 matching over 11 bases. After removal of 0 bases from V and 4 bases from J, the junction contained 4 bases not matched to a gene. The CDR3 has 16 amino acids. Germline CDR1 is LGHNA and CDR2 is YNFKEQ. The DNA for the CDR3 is TGTGCCAGCAGCCAAGAGGGACAGGGGGATAGCACTGAAGCTTTCTTT. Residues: CASSQEGQGDSTEAFF.

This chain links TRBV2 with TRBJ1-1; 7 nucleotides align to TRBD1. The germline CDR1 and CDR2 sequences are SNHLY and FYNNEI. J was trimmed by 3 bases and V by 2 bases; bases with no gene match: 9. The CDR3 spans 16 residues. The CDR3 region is CASSETEQGLDTEAFF. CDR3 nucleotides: TGTGCCAGCAGTGAAACCGAACAGGGGTTGGACACTGAAGCTTTCTTT.

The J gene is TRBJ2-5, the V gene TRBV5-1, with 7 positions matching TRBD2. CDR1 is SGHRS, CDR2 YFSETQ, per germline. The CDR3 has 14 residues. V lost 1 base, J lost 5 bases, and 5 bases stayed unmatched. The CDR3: CASSLTGGWETQYF. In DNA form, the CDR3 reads TGCGCCAGCAGCTTGACGGGAGGATGGGAGACCCAGTACTTC.

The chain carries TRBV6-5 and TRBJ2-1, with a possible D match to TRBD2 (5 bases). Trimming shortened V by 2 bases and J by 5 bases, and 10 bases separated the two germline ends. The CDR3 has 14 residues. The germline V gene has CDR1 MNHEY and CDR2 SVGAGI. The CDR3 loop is CASSYRSDHNEQFF. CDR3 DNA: TGTGCCAGCAGTTACCGTAGCGATCACAATGAGCAGTTCTTC.

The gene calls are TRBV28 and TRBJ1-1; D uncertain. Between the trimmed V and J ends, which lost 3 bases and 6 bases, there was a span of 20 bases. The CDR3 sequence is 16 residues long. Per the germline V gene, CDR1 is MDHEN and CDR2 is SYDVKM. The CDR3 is CASSLRVDVRMAEAFF. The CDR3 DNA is TGTGCCAGCAGTTTGCGGGTGGACGTCAGGATGGCTGAAGCTTTCTTT. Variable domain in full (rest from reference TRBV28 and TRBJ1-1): DVKVTQSSRYLVKRTGEKVFLECVQDMDHENMFWYRQDPGLGLRLIYFSYDVKMKEKGDIPEGYSVSREKKERFSLILESASTNQTSMYLCASSLRVDVRMAEAFFGQGTRLTVV.

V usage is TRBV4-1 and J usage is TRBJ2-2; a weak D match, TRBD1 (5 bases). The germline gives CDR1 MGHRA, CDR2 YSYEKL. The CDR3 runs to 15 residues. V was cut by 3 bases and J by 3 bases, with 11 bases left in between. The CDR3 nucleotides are TGCGCCAGCAGCCAGGAACCCAGGGACACCGGGGAGCTGTTTTTT. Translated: CASSQEPRDTGELFF.

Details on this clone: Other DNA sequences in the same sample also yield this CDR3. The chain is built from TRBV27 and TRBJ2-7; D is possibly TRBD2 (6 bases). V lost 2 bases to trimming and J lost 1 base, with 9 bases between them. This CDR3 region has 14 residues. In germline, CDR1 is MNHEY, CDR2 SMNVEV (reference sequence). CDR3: CASSLGGVSYEQYF. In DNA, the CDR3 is TGTGCCAGCAGTTTAGGCGGGGTTTCCTACGAGCAGTACTTC.

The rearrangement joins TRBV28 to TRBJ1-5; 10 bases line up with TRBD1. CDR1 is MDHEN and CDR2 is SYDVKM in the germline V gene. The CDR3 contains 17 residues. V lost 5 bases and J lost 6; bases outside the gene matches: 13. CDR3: CASSLGQGTTAGQPQHF. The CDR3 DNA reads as TGTGCCAGCAGTCTGGGACAGGGGACCACAGCGGGTCAGCCCCAGCATTTT.

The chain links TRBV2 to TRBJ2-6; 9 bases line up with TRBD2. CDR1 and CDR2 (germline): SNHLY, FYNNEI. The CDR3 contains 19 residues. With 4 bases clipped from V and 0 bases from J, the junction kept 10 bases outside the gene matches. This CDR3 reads CASSVETSGPFSGANVLTF. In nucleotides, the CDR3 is TGTGCCAGCAGTGTCGAGACTAGCGGCCCTTTCTCTGGGGCCAACGTCCTGACTTTC.

The CDR3 region is CASSYRSGSQPQHF. CDR3 nucleotides: TGTGCCAGCAGTTACCGGTCAGGGTCCCAGCCCCAGCATTTT. The rearrangement joins TRBV6-5 to TRBJ1-5, with D possibly matching TRBD1 (5 bases). Germline assignment: CDR1 MNHEY and CDR2 SVGAGI. The CDR3 spans 14 residues. V dropped 2 bases and J dropped 7 bases, with 12 bases sitting between them.

This CDR3 reads CAWSNQGDTEAFF. In DNA, the CDR3 is TGTGCCTGGAGTAACCAGGGGGACACTGAAGCTTTCTTT. V gene TRBV30 combines with J gene TRBJ1-1; TRBD1 agrees at 7 bases. CDR3 length equals 13 residues. V lost 2 bases and J lost 3; bases outside the gene matches: 3. The germline CDR1 and CDR2 sequences are GTSNPN and SVGIG (reference sequence).

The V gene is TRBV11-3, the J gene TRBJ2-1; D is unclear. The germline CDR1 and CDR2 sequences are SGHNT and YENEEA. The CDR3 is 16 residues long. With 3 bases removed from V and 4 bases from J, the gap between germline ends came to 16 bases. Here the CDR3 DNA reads TGTGCCAGCAGCTTGGGTCTTAAAGACTTATACAATGAGCAGTTCTTC. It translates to CASSLGLKDLYNEQFF.